The 12 T cell receptor beta chains given below trace back to one sample, sequenced in a study of OX40 agonist ivuxolimab in advanced cancers. Clones were sequenced by immunoSEQ multiplex PCR, and TCRdb holds only the in-frame ones, with some missing. The sample shows approximately 100,000 clones, 90% of them seen only once. Sequenced material: CD4+ or CD8+ T cells sorted from blood, taken in a trial of the OX40 agonist ivuxolimab. The origin of the receptors is an adult with an advanced solid tumor such as melanoma, head and neck, liver or kidney cancer.

This rearrangement joins TRBV6-6 to TRBJ2-7; 10 nucleotides match TRBD2. The CDR3 runs to 15 residues. Looked up from germline, CDR1 is MNHNY and CDR2 is SVGAGI (reference sequence). V shed 6 bases and J 0 bases; nucleotides not matched to a gene: 5. Here the CDR3 reads CASSYLAGVSYEQYF. In DNA form, the CDR3 reads TGTGCCAGCAGCTACCTAGCGGGAGTCTCCTACGAGCAGTACTTC.

Only one count was recorded for this clone. The chain carries TRBV2 and TRBJ2-2; 7 nucleotides agree with TRBD1. The germline CDR1 and CDR2 sequences are SNHLY and FYNNEI. V lost 4 bases to trimming and J lost 6 bases; unmatched junction nucleotides: 5. The CDR3 is made up of 14 amino acids. The CDR3 bases are TGTGCCAGCAGTGTTGAGGGGGCCCCCGGGGAGCTGTTTTTT. Translating gives CASSVEGAPGELFF.

The chain couples TRBV6-1 to TRBJ1-1; unclear D gene. The CDR3 extends over 13 amino acids. The germline V and J ends were trimmed by 3 bases and 1 base, with 6 bases remaining between them. The V gene's germline CDR1 is MNHNS and CDR2 SASEGT. CDR3 DNA sequence: TGTGCCAGCAGTGAGTCAAGGAACACTGAAGCTTTCTTT. Its translation: CASSESRNTEAFF.

CDR3 nucleotide sequence: TGCGCCAGCAGCTCCTTTAGCGGGAGATCCTACGAGCAGTACTTC. Its protein is CASSSFSGRSYEQYF. This rearrangement joins TRBV5-1 to TRBJ2-7, with 9 bases matching TRBD2. CDR1 is SGHRS and CDR2 is YFSETQ in the germline V gene. V was pared by 3 bases and J by 1 base, with 5 bases of the junction left unmatched. The CDR3 has 15 amino acids. The entire variable domain, with the rest obtained from reference TRBV5-1 and TRBJ2-7, is as follows: KAGVTQTPRYLIKTRGQQVTLSCSPISGHRSVSWYQQTPGQGLQFLFEYFSETQRNKGNFPGRFSGRQFSNSRSEMNVSTLELGDSALYLCASSSFSGRSYEQYFGPGTRLTVT.

This sequence joins TRBV23-1 and TRBJ2-1; the D gene is possibly TRBD2 (6 bases). TRBV23-1 is placed among ORFs of uncertain function. The V and J ends lost 5 bases and 2 bases respectively, with 16 bases between them. This CDR3 has 16 residues. Written as DNA, the CDR3 is TGCGCCAGCAGTACGTGGCGGGAAAGCACCTACAATGAGCAGTTCTTC. This translates into CASSTWRESTYNEQFF.

The rearrangement links TRBV25-1 to TRBJ2-7; no definite D call. The V gene lost 2 bases and the J gene lost 5 bases, with 16 bases spanning the gap. Germline lookup yields CDR1 MGHDK and CDR2 SYGVNS. The CDR3 loop spans 15 amino acids. CDR3 bases: TGTGCCAGCAGTGAAACAAGGGTCTTCGGGCACGAGCAGTACTTC. It codes for CASSETRVFGHEQYF.

The genes are TRBV5-1 and TRBJ2-3; D remains unclear. CDR3 length: 14 residues. V lost 0 bases to trimming and J lost 1 base, with 6 bases between them. The germline CDR1 and CDR2 sequences are SGHRS and YFSETQ. The CDR3 here is CASSLEVRTDTQYF. CDR3 DNA: TGCGCCAGCAGCTTGGAAGTCCGCACAGATACGCAGTATTTT.

V is TRBV5-4 and J is TRBJ2-3; the match to TRBD2 covers 7 bases. Germline V CDR1 and CDR2: SGHNT, YYREEE (reference sequence). The CDR3 runs 15 residues. The J segment lost 2 bases and the V segment lost 4 bases, leaving 7 bases of the junction unmatched. CDR3 in amino acids: CASSLGGMNTDTQYF. CDR3 coding DNA: TGTGCCAGCAGCCTGGGAGGGATGAACACAGATACGCAGTATTTT.

This chain uses TRBV6-5 with TRBJ2-3, with D possibly matching TRBD2 (5 bases). CDR1 and CDR2 (germline): MNHEY, SVGAGI. V was cut by 2 bases and J by 4 bases, with 13 bases left in between. The CDR3 totals 15 residues. The DNA of the CDR3 is TGTGCCAGCAGTTACGGCGGGCCCCCGGCAGATACGCAGTATTTT. Amino acids: CASSYGGPPADTQYF.

CDR3 sequence: CASSIQGGGPEAFF. In DNA form, the CDR3 reads TGCGCCAGCAGCATACAGGGAGGGGGGCCAGAAGCTTTCTTT. The chain uses TRBV5-1 and TRBJ1-1; a possible D gene is TRBD1 (6 bases). The length of the CDR3 is 14 residues. V lost 4 bases and J 8 bases, leaving 18 bases between the germline ends. From germline, CDR1 is SGHRS and CDR2 YFSETQ.

This sequence joins TRBV7-2 and TRBJ2-7; D call uncertain. The V gene's germline CDR1 is SGHTA and CDR2 FQGNSA. V lost 1 base and J 5 bases, leaving 18 bases between the germline ends. The CDR3 consists of 16 residues. The CDR3 sequence: CASSLVREPRSDEQYF. CDR3 nucleotides: TGTGCCAGCAGCTTAGTCCGTGAACCCCGGTCGGACGAGCAGTACTTC.

This rearrangement joins TRBV29-1 to TRBJ1-1, with TRBD1 identical over 7 bases. The length of the CDR3 is 16 residues. The germline V gene encodes CDR1 SQVTM and CDR2 ANQGSEA. The J segment lost 1 base and the V segment lost 3 bases, leaving 11 bases of the junction unmatched. CDR3 sequence: CSVEGWEGAKNTEAFF. CDR3 nucleotides: TGCAGCGTTGAGGGGTGGGAGGGGGCTAAGAACACTGAAGCTTTCTTT.